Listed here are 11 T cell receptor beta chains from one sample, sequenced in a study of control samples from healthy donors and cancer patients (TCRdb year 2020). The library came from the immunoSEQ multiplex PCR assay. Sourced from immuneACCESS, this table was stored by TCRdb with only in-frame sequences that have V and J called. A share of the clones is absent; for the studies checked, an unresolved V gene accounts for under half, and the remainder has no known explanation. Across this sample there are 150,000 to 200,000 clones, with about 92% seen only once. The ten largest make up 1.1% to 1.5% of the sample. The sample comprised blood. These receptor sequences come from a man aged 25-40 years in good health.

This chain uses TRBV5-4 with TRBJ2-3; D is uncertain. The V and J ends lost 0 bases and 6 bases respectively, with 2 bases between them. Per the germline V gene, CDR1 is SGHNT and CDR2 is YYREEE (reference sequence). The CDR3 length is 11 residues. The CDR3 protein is CASSLEDTQYF. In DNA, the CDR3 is TGTGCCAGCAGCTTGGAGGATACGCAGTATTTT.

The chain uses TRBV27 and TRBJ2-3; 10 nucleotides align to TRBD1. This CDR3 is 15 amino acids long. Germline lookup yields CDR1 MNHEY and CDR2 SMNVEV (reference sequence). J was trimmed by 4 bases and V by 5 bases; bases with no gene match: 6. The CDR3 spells CASSGGTGVADTQYF. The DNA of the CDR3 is TGTGCCAGCAGTGGGGGGACAGGGGTCGCAGATACGCAGTATTTT.

The CDR3 bases are TGTGCCAGCAGCTCGGGGGACGGTACTACAATGAAGCAGTTCTTC. This gives the protein CASSSGDGTTMKQFF. The gene calls are TRBV27 and TRBJ2-1, with D tentatively TRBD2 (6 bases). Trimming removed 6 bases from V and 11 bases from J, with 23 bases in between. The CDR3 totals 15 residues. Germline-derived CDR1 and CDR2 are MNHEY and SMNVEV (reference sequence).

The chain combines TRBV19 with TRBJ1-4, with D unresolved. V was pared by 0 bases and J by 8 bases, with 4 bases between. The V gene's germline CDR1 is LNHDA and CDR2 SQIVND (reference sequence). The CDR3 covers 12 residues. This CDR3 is CASSIDQEKLFF. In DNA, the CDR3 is TGTGCCAGTAGTATAGACCAGGAAAAACTGTTTTTT.

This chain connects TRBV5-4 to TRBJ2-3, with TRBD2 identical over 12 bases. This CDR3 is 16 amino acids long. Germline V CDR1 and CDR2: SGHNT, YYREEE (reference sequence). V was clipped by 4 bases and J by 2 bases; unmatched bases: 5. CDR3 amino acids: CASSPTSGGLTDTQYF. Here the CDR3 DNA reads TGTGCCAGCAGCCCAACTAGCGGGGGGCTCACAGATACGCAGTATTTT.

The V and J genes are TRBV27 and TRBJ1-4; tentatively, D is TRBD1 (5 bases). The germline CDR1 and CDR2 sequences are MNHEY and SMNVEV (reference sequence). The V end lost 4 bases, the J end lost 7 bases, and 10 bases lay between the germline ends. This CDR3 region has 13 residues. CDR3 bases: TGTGCCAGCAGTTCTCAGGGAAGTGAAAAACTGTTTTTT. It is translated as CASSSQGSEKLFF.

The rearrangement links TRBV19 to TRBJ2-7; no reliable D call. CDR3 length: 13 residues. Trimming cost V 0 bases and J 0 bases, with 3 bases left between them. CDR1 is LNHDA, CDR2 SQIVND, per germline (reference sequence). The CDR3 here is CASSIDISYEQYF. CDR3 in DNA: TGTGCCAGTAGTATAGACATCTCCTACGAGCAGTACTTC.

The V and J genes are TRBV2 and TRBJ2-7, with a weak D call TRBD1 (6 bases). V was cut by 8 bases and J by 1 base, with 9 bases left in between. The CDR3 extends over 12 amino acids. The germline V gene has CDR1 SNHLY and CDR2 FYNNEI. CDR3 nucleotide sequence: TGTGCCAGCCGGGACACTTCCTACGAGCAGTACTTC. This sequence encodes CASRDTSYEQYF.

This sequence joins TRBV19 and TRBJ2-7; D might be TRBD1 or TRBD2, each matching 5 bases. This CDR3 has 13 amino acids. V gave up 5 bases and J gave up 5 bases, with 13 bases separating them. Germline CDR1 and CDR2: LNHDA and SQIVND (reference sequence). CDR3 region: CASSGTGANEQYF. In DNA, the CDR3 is TGTGCCAGTAGTGGGACCGGGGCTAACGAGCAGTACTTC.

In DNA form, the CDR3 reads TGTGCCATCAACGAACAGCCTTGGGGATACAGTCAGATTGTCAATCAGCCCCAGCATTTT. This sequence encodes CAINEQPWGYSQIVNQPQHF. The chain couples TRBV10-3 to TRBJ1-5; D is unclear. The CDR3 is 20 residues long. V was pared by 7 bases and J by 3 bases, with 31 bases between. The germline CDR1 and CDR2 sequences are ENHRY and SYGVKD.

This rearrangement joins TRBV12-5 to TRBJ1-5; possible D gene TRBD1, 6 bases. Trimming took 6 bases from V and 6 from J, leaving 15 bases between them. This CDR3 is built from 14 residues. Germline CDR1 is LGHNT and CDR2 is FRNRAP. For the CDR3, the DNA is TGTGCTAGTGGCCCCGGGGGGCAGCCTCAGCCCCAGCATTTT. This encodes CASGPGGQPQPQHF.